What follows are 19 T cell receptor beta chains derived from one specimen sequenced in a study of T-cell memory formation after mild COVID-19. TCRdb used MiXCR to reprocess the 5' RACE reads, holding one entry per CDR3 protein. The sample has 200,000 to 250,000 distinct CDR3 sequences; 9.5% are singletons. The sample taken for sequencing was PBMCs or a T cell subset sorted from them (not recorded which). These TCRs come from a man between 18 and 29 years old who had mild COVID-19 (a few samples of this study predate the infection). Cell type and time point are not known.

The chain couples TRBV4-1 to TRBJ1-2, with a weak D call TRBD1 (6 bases). Germline lookup yields CDR1 MGHRA and CDR2 YSYEKL. The CDR3 totals 15 residues. The V and J ends lost 4 bases and 0 bases respectively, with 12 bases between them. The CDR3 protein is CASSPGAGTNYGYTF. CDR3 nucleotides: TGCGCCAGCAGCCCAGGGGCAGGGACTAACTATGGCTACACCTTC.

This clonotype was observed a handful of times. CDR3 in amino acids: CASSHYTGKDTEAFF. In nucleotides, the CDR3 is TGTGCCAGCAGCCATTATACAGGGAAGGACACTGAAGCTTTCTTT. The chain employs TRBV11-2 and TRBJ1-1; possibly TRBD1 for D (6 bases). The germline CDR1 and CDR2 sequences are SGHAT and FQNNGV. This CDR3 contains 15 residues. Deletions cut 5 bases from V and 3 bases from J, with 16 bases between.

This chain uses TRBV20-1 with TRBJ2-5; 7 nucleotides agree with TRBD2. V was clipped by 2 bases and J by 1 base; unmatched bases: 4. The CDR3 totals 14 residues. Germline V gene data show CDR1 as DFQATT and CDR2 as SNEGSKA (reference sequence). The CDR3 region is CSARYGGGQETQYF. CDR3 bases: TGCAGTGCTAGATATGGCGGGGGCCAAGAGACCCAGTACTTC.

A few counts support this clonotype. In DNA, the CDR3 is TGTGCCAGCAGCGTGGAGGGAGGGAGCTCCTACAATGAGCAGTTCTTC. It specifies CASSVEGGSSYNEQFF. The chain joins TRBV7-8 to TRBJ2-1; 7 nucleotides match TRBD2. The CDR3 covers 16 residues. Per germline, CDR1 SGHVS and CDR2 FQNEAQ. Unmatched junction bases numbered 7, after V lost 5 bases and J lost 0 bases.

The V call is TRBV29-1, the J call TRBJ2-3, with D perhaps matching TRBD1 (5 bases). Trimming pared 7 bases from V and 0 bases from J, leaving 8 bases between. This CDR3 spans 12 amino acids. Germline V CDR1 and CDR2: SQVTM, ANQGSEA. This CDR3 is CSATVSTDTQYF. The CDR3 bases are TGCAGCGCGACAGTAAGCACAGATACGCAGTATTTT.

This clonotype was seen ten or more times. V usage is TRBV5-1 and J usage is TRBJ2-1, with 8 nucleotides matching TRBD2. Germline V CDR1 and CDR2: SGHRS, YFSETQ. The CDR3 has 16 amino acids. The ends lost 7 bases at V and 1 base at J; junction bases unmatched: 10. CDR3 protein: CASLPVAGGSYNEQFF. The CDR3 DNA is TGCGCCAGCCTCCCGGTGGCGGGGGGTTCCTACAATGAGCAGTTCTTC.

J is TRBJ2-3 and V is TRBV10-3, with D unclear. The CDR3 contains 13 residues. V gave up 7 bases and J gave up 5 bases, with 13 bases separating them. Germline CDR1 ENHRY, CDR2 SYGVKD. This CDR3 is CAIISDPGDTQYF. DNA for the CDR3: TGTGCCATCATATCGGACCCGGGAGATACGCAGTATTTT.

This clonotype was recorded a few times. The CDR3 region has the DNA TGTGCCAGCACCGACTTCAAGGAGCAGTTCTTC. Its translation: CASTDFKEQFF. The rearrangement links TRBV28 to TRBJ2-1; D call uncertain. CDR3 length equals 11 residues. V was pared by 7 bases and J by 10 bases, with 11 bases between. Germline V gene data show CDR1 as MDHEN and CDR2 as SYDVKM.

The sample holds a few counts of this clonotype. The V and J genes are TRBV7-9 and TRBJ2-5; D unclear. V dropped 2 bases and J dropped 5 bases, with 9 bases sitting between them. This CDR3 comprises 13 residues. Germline V gene lookup returns CDR1 SEHNR and CDR2 FQNEAQ (reference sequence). CDR3 bases: TGTGCCAGCAGCTTATTGGCCACGGAGACCCAGTACTTC. Translation: CASSLLATETQYF.

CDR3 nucleotide sequence: TGTGCCAGCAGTGCCGAGACTAGCGGGGGGCAAAACAATGAGCAGTTCTTC. It translates to CASSAETSGGQNNEQFF. The chain carries TRBV6-4 and TRBJ2-1; the match to TRBD2 covers 13 bases. The V segment lost 4 bases and the J segment 5 bases; nucleotides outside the gene matches: 8. CDR3 size: 17 residues. In germline, CDR1 is MRHNA, CDR2 SNTAGT.

This clonotype was found a few times. The V call is TRBV6-6, the J call TRBJ2-1; D is perhaps TRBD2 (5 bases). The CDR3 has 13 amino acids. Germline lookup yields CDR1 MNHNY and CDR2 SVGAGI (reference sequence). Trimming removed 7 bases at V and 4 bases at J, with 11 bases between. The CDR3 sequence is CASTPDLYNEQFF. Here the CDR3 DNA reads TGTGCCAGCACCCCGGACTTATACAATGAGCAGTTCTTC.

This clonotype has a handful of counts. The chain links TRBV6-2 or TRBV6-3 to TRBJ2-3; the match to TRBD2 covers 14 bases. V was pared by 2 bases and J by 9 bases, with 4 bases of the junction left unmatched. Germline assignment: CDR1 MNHEY and CDR2 SVGEGT. This CDR3 has 15 residues. CDR3 region: CASSYGLAGGQTQYF. The DNA for the CDR3 is TGTGCCAGCAGTTACGGACTAGCGGGGGGTCAGACGCAGTATTTT.

The V gene is TRBV7-9, the J gene TRBJ2-1; TRBD2 matches 7 bases. V was pared by 5 bases and J by 2 bases, with 6 bases of the junction left unmatched. The length of the CDR3 is 15 residues. Germline assignment: CDR1 SEHNR and CDR2 FQNEAQ (reference sequence). The CDR3 is CASSPVGGAYNEQFF. The CDR3 DNA follows: TGTGCCAGCAGCCCGGTTGGGGGGGCCTACAATGAGCAGTTCTTC. The complete variable domain, with remaining parts taken from reference TRBV7-9 and TRBJ2-1, reads DTGVSQNPRHKITKRGQNVTFRCDPISEHNRLYWYRQTLGQGPEFLTYFQNEAQLEKSRLLSDRFSAERPKGSFSTLEIQRTEQGDSAMYLCASSPVGGAYNEQFFGPGTRLTVL.

The chain couples TRBV10-3 to TRBJ1-2, with D uncertain. CDR3 size: 13 residues. CDR1 is ENHRY and CDR2 is SYGVKD in the germline V gene. V was cut by 7 bases and J by 0 bases, with 9 bases left in between. The CDR3 bases are TGTGCCATCAAACTGGAAGCTAACTATGGCTACACCTTC. This gives the protein CAIKLEANYGYTF.

This clonotype was counted between two and nine times. The chain recombines TRBV4-3 with TRBJ1-2; the D gene is possibly TRBD1 (6 bases). The CDR3 spans 15 residues. The ends were cut back, 0 bases at V and 5 bases at J, with 13 bases in the middle. The germline V gene encodes CDR1 LGHNA and CDR2 YSLEER. CDR3 region: CASSQEVGTPYGYTF. DNA of the CDR3: TGCGCCAGCAGCCAAGAAGTCGGGACACCTTATGGCTACACCTTC.

This clonotype showed up just a few times. The chain combines TRBV18 with TRBJ2-7; D tentatively fits TRBD1 or TRBD2 (7 bases each). Trimming took 3 bases from V and 5 from J, leaving 17 bases between them. In germline, CDR1 is KGHSH, CDR2 LQKENI. The CDR3 length is 15 residues. The CDR3, as DNA: TGTGCCAGCTCACCGCGAGCAGGGGGGGCGCACGAGCAGTACTTC. Amino acid sequence: CASSPRAGGAHEQYF.

This clonotype was seen repeatedly, ten times or more. For the CDR3, the DNA is TGTGCCAGCAGCTTACTTTCAGGGCATAACTATGGCTACACCTTC. It is translated as CASSLLSGHNYGYTF. The chain is built from TRBV6-5 and TRBJ1-2, with a weak D call TRBD1 (5 bases). From germline, CDR1 is MNHEY and CDR2 SVGAGI. The ends were cut back, 6 bases at V and 1 base at J, with 15 bases in the middle. The CDR3 is 15 residues long.

V is TRBV20-1 and J is TRBJ2-3; TRBD2 agrees at 9 bases. Germline V gene lookup returns CDR1 DFQATT and CDR2 SNEGSKA (reference sequence). This CDR3 is built from 14 residues. With 2 bases clipped from V and 11 bases from J, the junction kept 11 bases outside the gene matches. The DNA for the CDR3 is TGCAGTGCTAGACTGGGACTAGCCTTAGGGAAGCAGTATTTT. Its translation: CSARLGLALGKQYF.

This clonotype was seen at least ten times. This chain joins TRBV5-6 and TRBJ2-6; no reliable D call. V was pared by 0 bases and J by 3 bases, with 16 bases between. This CDR3 is 18 amino acids long. CDR1 SGHDT and CDR2 YYEEEE come from the germline V gene. Here the CDR3 DNA reads TGTGCCAGCAGCTTGGCCTTGGGTGAGTCATATGGGGCCAACGTCCTGACTTTC. The encoded protein is CASSLALGESYGANVLTF.